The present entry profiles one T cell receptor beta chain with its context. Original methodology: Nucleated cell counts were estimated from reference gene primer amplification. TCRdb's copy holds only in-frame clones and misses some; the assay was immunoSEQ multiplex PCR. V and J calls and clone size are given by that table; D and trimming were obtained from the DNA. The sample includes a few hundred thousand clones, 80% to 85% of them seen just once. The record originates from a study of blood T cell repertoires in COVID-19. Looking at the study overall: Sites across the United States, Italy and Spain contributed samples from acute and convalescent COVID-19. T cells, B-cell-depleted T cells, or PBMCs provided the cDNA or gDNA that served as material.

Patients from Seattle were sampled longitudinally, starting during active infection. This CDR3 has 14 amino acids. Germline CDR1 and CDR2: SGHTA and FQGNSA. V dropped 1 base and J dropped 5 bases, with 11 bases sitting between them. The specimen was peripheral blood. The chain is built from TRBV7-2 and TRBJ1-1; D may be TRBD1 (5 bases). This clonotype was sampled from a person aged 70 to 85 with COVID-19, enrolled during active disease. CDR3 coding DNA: TGTGCCAGCAGCTTAGGACGGGGGAGGACTGAAGCTTTCTTT. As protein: CASSLGRGRTEAFF.